The clone carrying this T cell receptor beta chain has a handful of counts. The method was immunoSEQ multiplex PCR; TCRdb's version includes in-frame clones alone and lacks a portion of them. The data contain 90,000 or so clones, 80% to 95% of them seen just once; the ten biggest clones take up 0.8% to 0.95%. The record originates from a study of T cell changes during pregnancy in multiple sclerosis. The V and J ends lost 0 bases and 7 bases respectively, with 12 bases between them. The germline V gene encodes CDR1 SEHNR and CDR2 FQNEAQ (reference sequence). The length of the CDR3 is 14 residues. The J gene is TRBJ1-2, the V gene TRBV7-9; D is ambiguous. The TCR was taken from a female donor with multiple sclerosis, enrolled in a pregnancy study. The sequencing used peripheral blood, collected before pregnancy. CDR3 sequence: CASSLASYLSGYTF. The CDR3, as DNA: TGTGCCAGCAGCTTAGCGTCGTATCTTAGTGGCTACACCTTC.